This T cell receptor (beta chain) was sequenced during a study of T cell changes during pregnancy in multiple sclerosis. This CDR3 contains 15 residues. V lost 1 base to trimming and J lost 4 bases, with 14 bases between them. Germline CDR1 is SGHRS and CDR2 is YFSETQ. Assay: immunoSEQ multiplex PCR; the TCRdb copy retains only in-frame clones and omits some. Among 35,000 to 45,000 clones listed, around nine tenths were seen once. This clone was seen once. The chain links TRBV5-1 to TRBJ2-5; a weak D match, TRBD1 (8 bases). The starting material was peripheral blood, obtained before pregnancy. The sequence was obtained from a female donor with multiple sclerosis, enrolled in a pregnancy study. CDR3 in DNA: TGCGCCAGCAGCTTGACTACAGGGGGGGCAGAGACCCAGTACTTC. Amino acid sequence: CASSLTTGGAETQYF.